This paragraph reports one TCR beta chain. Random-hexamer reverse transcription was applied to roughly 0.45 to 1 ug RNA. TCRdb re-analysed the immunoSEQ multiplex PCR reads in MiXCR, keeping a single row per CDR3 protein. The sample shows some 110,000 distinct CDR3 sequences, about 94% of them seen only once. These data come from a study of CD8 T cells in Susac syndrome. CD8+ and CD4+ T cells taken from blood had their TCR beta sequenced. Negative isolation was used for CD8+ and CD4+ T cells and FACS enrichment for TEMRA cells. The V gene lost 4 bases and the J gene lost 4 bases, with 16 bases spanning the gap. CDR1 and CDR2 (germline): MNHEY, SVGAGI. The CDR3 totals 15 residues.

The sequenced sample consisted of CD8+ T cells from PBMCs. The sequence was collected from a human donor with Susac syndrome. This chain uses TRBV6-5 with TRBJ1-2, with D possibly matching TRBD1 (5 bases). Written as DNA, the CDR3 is TGTGCCAGCAGTTTTGGACATCCCAGCGCCTATGGCTACACCTTC. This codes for CASSFGHPSAYGYTF.